The entry that follows covers one T cell receptor beta chain sequence. Ten or more counts support this clonotype. Its target antigen remains unknown. No much larger clone exists at a distance of one base, and base qualities are not known. The CDR3 sequence holds 11 residues, the cysteine and phenylalanine included. Just CDR3 DNA is preserved here, 33 bases in frame from base 1. V and J lose 8 bases and 4 bases, and a span of 7 bases separates them. The germline V gene (reference sequence) yields SEHNR for CDR1 and FQNEAQ for CDR2. Every donor was a healthy Caucasian. The twin cohort consisted of three pairs of female monozygotic twins, all aged about 18 to 30 years. Positive isolation kits from Invitrogen were used to isolate the CD4+ and CD8+ T cell populations. The data stem from a study of identical twins (dated by TCRdb to about 2016). Regarding the complete study: The study deep-sequenced TCR alpha and beta repertoires from monozygotic twins, unrelated adults of various ages and cord blood to test whether fetal clonotypes persist. To rule out contamination, replicate twin experiments were performed at different times with different library preparation protocols. The investigation overall reported the following: Conclusions relied on cross-sectional statistical analysis, since the same donors could not be followed over many years. Out-of-frame TCR alpha sharing in monozygotic twins was systematically underestimated by recombination models, whereas sharing between unrelated individuals was in agreement with the recombination models. Invariant T cells such as MAIT and iNKT could partly confound zero-insertion analyses, although diverse VJ usage argued against such confounding for most clonotypes. Fewer insertions were carried by abundant cord blood beta clonotypes, a similar but weaker trend appeared in young adult naive repertoires, and no such trend appeared in memory repertoires. Compared with coincidental sharing between unrelated individuals, an excess of low generation-probability sequences was observed among out-of-frame TCR alpha sequences shared between twins. In beta out-of-frame sequences, excess twin sharing was weaker, because having fewer shared sequences lowered the signal-to-noise ratio.

Library preparation employed 5' RACE. Sequencing instrument: Illumina HiSeq 2000. Template switching added a universal primer binding site, and the final cDNA carried a unique molecular identifier that allowed TCR cDNA molecules to be counted accurately. Specific primers in the conserved constant-segment region were used to synthesize first-strand cDNA for TCR alpha and beta chains. Each cDNA library was double barcoded, with a SMART-Mk sample barcode plus Illumina barcodes, to control for contamination. Two successive PCR steps introduced TruSeq adapter sequences along with Illumina sample barcodes. Sequencing of the TCR alpha and beta cDNA libraries was done on the Illumina HiSeq platform using custom primers. The original methods were these. Raw reads were processed with MiGEC to extract unique molecular identifiers, and MiXCR was used to determine CDR3 positions. For each individual, recombination models were inferred using an EM algorithm with the repgenHMM and IGoR tools. Shared clonotype analysis was performed with the tcR package in R, normalizing sharing by the product of cloneset sizes. Out-of-frame nonproductive sequences were analyzed to study raw recombination free of thymic and clonal selection effects. TCRdb reworked the public reads: Q25 trimming with fastp, MiXCR clone assembly, productive beta chains retained. Rows merge per CDR3 protein into single entries with the most common DNA and genes. V and J calls and clone size were set by TCRdb, not the authors. The sample has roughly 220,000 distinct CDR3 sequences on record, approximately 7.1% of them singletons. The ten largest account for roughly 14% of the sample.

This same sample was also taken into another study, of T cells expressing NK-cell markers. The second source states: Seven to nine donors provided sorted CD3+CD56+NKG2C+, CD3+CD56+NKG2C- and CD3+CD56-NKG2C+ T-cell subsets, whose TCR beta-chain repertoires were profiled. Among the eight sequenced donors, only one was HCMV-seronegative, while the other seven were HCMV-seropositive. In several experiments an anti-gammadeltaTCR antibody was added to restrict sorting to alphabetaTCR-expressing T cells. In six donors, the dominant CD3+CD56+NKG2C+ clonotypes were among the top 10 CD8+ clonotypes and accounted for about 1.0-7.5% of CD8+ T cells. Those dominant clonotypes were again the most abundant among CD3+CD56-NKG2C+ cells in a few donors, at about 25-60.1%. It remained unclear whether the expanded NKG2C-expressing T cell clones were specific for HCMV antigens. The study sequenced eight donors, all healthy volunteers chosen at random: three men and five women. A commercial ELISA kit detecting HCMV-specific IgG in serum was used to determine HCMV serostatus. MIGEC was used to demultiplex reads and group the reads by UMI, and MiTCR was used to assemble and quantify clonotypes. To remove erroneous sequences, TCR cDNA sequences were retained only when supported by two or more reads. The tcR package was used for downstream repertoire analysis, and clonotypes were matched across fractions by CDR3 nucleotide sequence plus V segment. Antigen specificity was annotated against VDJdb with VDJmatch, allowing one amino acid substitution in CDR3.

The sequencing sample was made of CD8+ T cells sorted from blood. The TCR was taken from a woman aged 18 to 35 in good health. The chain joins TRBV7-9 to TRBJ2-3; there is no confident call for the D gene. For the CDR3, the sequence is CASAPPDTQYF. The sequenced DNA: TGTGCCAGCGCCCCGCCAGATACGCAGTATTTT.